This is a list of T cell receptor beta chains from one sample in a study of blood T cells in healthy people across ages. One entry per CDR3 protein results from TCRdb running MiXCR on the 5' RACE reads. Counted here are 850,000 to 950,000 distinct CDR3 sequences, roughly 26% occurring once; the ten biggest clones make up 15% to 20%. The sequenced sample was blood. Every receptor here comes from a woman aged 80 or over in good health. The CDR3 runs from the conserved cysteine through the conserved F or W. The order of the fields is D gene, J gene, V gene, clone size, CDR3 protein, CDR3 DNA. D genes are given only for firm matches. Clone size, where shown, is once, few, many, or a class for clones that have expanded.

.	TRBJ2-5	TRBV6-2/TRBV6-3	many	CASSPGSNQETQYF	TGTGCCAGCAGCCCGGGTTCCAACCAAGAGACCCAGTACTTC
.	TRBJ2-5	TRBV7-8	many	CASSLVEGSWETQYF	TGTGCCAGCAGCTTAGTGGAGGGTTCCTGGGAGACCCAGTACTTC
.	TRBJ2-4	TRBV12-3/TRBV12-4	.	CAGSLIRGGNIQYF	TGTGCCGGCAGTTTAATCAGGGGCGGAAACATTCAGTACTTC
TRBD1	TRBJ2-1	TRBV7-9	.	CASSPDRGLGYNEQFF	TGTGCCAGCAGCCCGGACAGGGGGCTCGGCTACAATGAGCAGTTCTTC
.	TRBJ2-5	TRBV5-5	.	CASSTPSGQETQYF	TGTGCCAGCAGCACGCCGTCGGGTCAAGAGACCCAGTACTTC
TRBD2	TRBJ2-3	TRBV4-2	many	CASSQGAGIRGSSTDTQYF	TGTGCCAGCAGCCAAGGAGCGGGGATTCGGGGATCTAGCACAGATACGCAGTATTTT
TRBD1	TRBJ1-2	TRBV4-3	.	CASSQGQGSDYTF	TGCGCCAGCAGCCAAGGACAGGGGAGTGACTACACCTTC
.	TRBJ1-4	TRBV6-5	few	CASKGSHAYEKLFF	TGTGCCAGCAAAGGGTCCCACGCCTACGAAAAACTGTTTTTT
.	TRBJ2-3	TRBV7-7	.	CASSFPVGGPDTQYF	TGTGCCAGCAGCTTTCCGGTGGGGGGCCCAGATACGCAGTATTTT
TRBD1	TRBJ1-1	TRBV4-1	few	CASSHPRDRGRGYTEAFF	TGCGCCAGCAGCCACCCCCGGGACAGGGGGCGCGGTTACACTGAAGCTTTCTTT
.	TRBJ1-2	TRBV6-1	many	CASRPYSEVDGNYGYTF	TGTGCCAGCAGACCTTACTCTGAGGTGGACGGTAACTATGGCTACACCTTC
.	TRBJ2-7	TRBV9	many	CASSPGTQNPYEQYF	TGTGCCAGCAGCCCGGGGACACAAAACCCCTACGAGCAGTACTTC
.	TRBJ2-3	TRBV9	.	CASSVVSADTQYF	TGTGCCAGCAGCGTAGTTTCGGCAGATACGCAGTATTTT
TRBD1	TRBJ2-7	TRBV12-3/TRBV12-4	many	CASSPPQGARNEQYF	TGTGCCAGCAGTCCGCCACAGGGGGCGAGGAACGAGCAGTACTTC
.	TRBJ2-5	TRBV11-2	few	CASSLERDLGQYF	TGTGCCAGCAGCTTAGAAAGAGATTTGGGGCAGTACTTC
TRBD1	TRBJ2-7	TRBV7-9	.	CASSTPPGGPYEQYF	TGTGCCAGCAGCACACCGCCAGGGGGCCCCTACGAGCAGTACTTC
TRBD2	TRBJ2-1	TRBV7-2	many	CASSLDGGIVVEQFF	TGTGCCAGCAGCTTAGACGGGGGGATAGTTGTTGAGCAGTTCTTC
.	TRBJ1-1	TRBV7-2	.	CASSDGGFGEAFF	TGTGCCAGCAGCGATGGGGGGTTTGGTGAAGCTTTCTTT
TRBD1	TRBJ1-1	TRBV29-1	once	CSARDSEAFF	TGCAGCGCCCGGGACAGCGAAGCTTTCTTT
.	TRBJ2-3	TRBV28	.	CASSISGAADTQYF	TGTGCCAGCAGTATTTCGGGAGCTGCAGATACGCAGTATTTT
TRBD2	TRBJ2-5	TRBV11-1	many	CASSPSGGVETQYF	TGTGCCAGCAGCCCAAGCGGGGGGGTAGAGACCCAGTACTTC
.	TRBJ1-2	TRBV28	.	CASSLSGNQRHGYTF	TGTGCCAGCAGTTTATCGGGGAACCAACGCCATGGCTACACCTTC
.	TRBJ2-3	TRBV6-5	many	CASSYRDFTDTQYF	TGTGCCAGCAGTTACAGGGACTTCACAGATACGCAGTATTTT
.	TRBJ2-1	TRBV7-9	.	CASSRVGNEQFF	TGTGCCAGTAGTAGAGTAGGCAATGAGCAGTTCTTC
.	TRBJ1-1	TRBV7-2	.	CASSLYKDTEAFF	TGTGCCAGCAGCTTATATAAAGACACTGAAGCTTTCTTT
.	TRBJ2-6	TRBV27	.	CASSLRGGGFGANVLTF	TGTGCCAGCAGTTTACGGGGTGGTGGCTTTGGGGCCAACGTCCTGACTTTC
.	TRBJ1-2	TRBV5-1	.	CASSQDSSRAGYTF	TGCGCCAGCAGCCAGGACAGCTCTAGGGCCGGCTACACCTTC
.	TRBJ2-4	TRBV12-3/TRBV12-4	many	CASSSGATLAKNIQYF	TGTGCCAGCAGTTCGGGGGCCACCCTAGCCAAAAACATTCAGTACTTC
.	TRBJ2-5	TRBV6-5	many	CASSYDPSRETQYF	TGTGCCAGCAGTTACGACCCAAGTCGGGAGACCCAGTACTTC
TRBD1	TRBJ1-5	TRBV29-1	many	CSVGTGSNQPQHF	TGCAGCGTTGGGACAGGTAGCAATCAGCCCCAGCATTTT
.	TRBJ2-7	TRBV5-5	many	CASSFGGRTGEQYF	TGTGCCAGCAGCTTTGGGGGACGAACGGGCGAGCAGTACTTC
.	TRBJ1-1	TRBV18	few	CASSPGIDTEAFF	TGTGCCAGCTCACCAGGGATTGACACTGAAGCTTTCTTT
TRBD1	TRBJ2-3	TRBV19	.	CASSDRDPDTQYF	TGTGCCAGTAGTGACAGGGACCCAGATACGCAGTATTTT
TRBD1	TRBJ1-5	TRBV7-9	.	CASSLGTGGSQPQRF	TGTGCCAGCAGCCTAGGGACAGGAGGGAGTCAGCCCCAGCGTTTT
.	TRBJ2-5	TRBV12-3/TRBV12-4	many	CASRRTWTEETQYF	TGTGCCAGCAGGCGAACCTGGACAGAAGAGACCCAGTACTTC
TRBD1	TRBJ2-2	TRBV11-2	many	CASSRQGTGELFF	TGTGCCAGCAGCAGACAGGGGACCGGGGAGCTGTTTTTT
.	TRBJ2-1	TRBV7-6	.	CASSKTVKTVEQFF	TGTGCCAGCAGCAAGACCGTCAAAACCGTCGAGCAGTTCTTC
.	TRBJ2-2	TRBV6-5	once	CASRRQGGGGKLFF	TGTGCCAGCAGAAGACAAGGGGGCGGCGGGAAGCTGTTTTTT
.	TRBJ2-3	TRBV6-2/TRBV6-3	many	CASSYPTTSGQSTSTDTQYF	TGTGCCAGCAGTTACCCCACCACATCCGGACAATCCACTAGCACAGATACGCAGTATTTT
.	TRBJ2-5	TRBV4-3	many	CASSQNRGGQETQYF	TGCGCCAGCAGCCAAAATAGGGGGGGACAAGAGACCCAGTACTTC
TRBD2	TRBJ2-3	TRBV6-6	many	CASSYLFLAVQDTQYF	TGTGCCAGCAGTTACTTATTTCTAGCGGTCCAAGATACGCAGTATTTT
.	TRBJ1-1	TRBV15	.	CATSRDRSRGTEAFF	TGTGCCACCAGCAGAGATCGGTCCAGGGGCACTGAAGCTTTCTTT
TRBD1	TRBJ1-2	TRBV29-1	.	CSVGSGQGMRYTF	TGCAGCGTTGGGTCGGGACAGGGGATGCGCTACACCTTC
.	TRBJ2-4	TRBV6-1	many	CASSTQGADKNIQYF	TGTGCCAGCAGTACACAGGGAGCAGACAAAAACATTCAGTACTTC
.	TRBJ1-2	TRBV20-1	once	CSAGAGGGFNYGYTF	TGCAGTGCTGGTGCCGGAGGGGGGTTTAACTATGGCTACACCTTC
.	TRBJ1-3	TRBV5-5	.	CASSLTGISGNTIYF	TGTGCCAGCAGCCTTACAGGTATCTCTGGAAACACCATATATTTT
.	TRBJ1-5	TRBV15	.	CATSRVPEGAQPQHF	TGTGCCACCAGCAGAGTCCCGGAGGGTGCTCAGCCCCAGCATTTT
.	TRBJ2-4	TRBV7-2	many	CASSPRDPGAKNIQYF	TGTGCCAGCAGCCCCAGGGACCCTGGGGCCAAAAACATTCAGTACTTC
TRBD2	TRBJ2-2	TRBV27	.	CASRMSGGGELFF	TGTGCCAGCAGAATGAGCGGGGGCGGGGAGCTGTTTTTT
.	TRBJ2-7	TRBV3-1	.	CASSQNSRGRSSYEQYF	TGTGCCAGCAGCCAAAATTCCAGGGGCCGCTCCTCCTACGAGCAGTACTTC
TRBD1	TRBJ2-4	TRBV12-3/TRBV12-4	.	CASSRQGGVGIQYF	TGTGCCAGCAGTCGACAGGGTGGGGTGGGCATTCAGTACTTC